Presented here are 23 T cell receptor beta chains from one specimen sequenced in a study of blood T cell repertoires in COVID-19. Some clones are missing from TCRdb's copy, which holds only in-frame ones; the method was immunoSEQ multiplex PCR. Of approximately 110,000 clones in the sample, about 86% were seen once. Sample: peripheral blood. The receptors here all came from an elderly man with acute or convalescent COVID-19.

The CDR3 sequence is CASSSGQRYNEQFF. In DNA, the CDR3 is TGTGCCAGCAGCTCGGGACAGAGATACAATGAGCAGTTCTTC. This chain connects TRBV7-9 to TRBJ2-1; 7 positions match TRBD1. The CDR3 sequence is 14 residues long. V lost 4 bases to trimming and J lost 4 bases; unmatched junction nucleotides: 4. Germline lookup yields CDR1 SEHNR and CDR2 FQNEAQ (reference sequence).

Of note for this clone: The junction shows a germline mismatch at one end, possibly a read error. This rearrangement joins TRBV19 to TRBJ2-1; tentatively, D is TRBD1 (6 bases). Germline loops: CDR1 LNHDA, CDR2 SQIVND (reference sequence). The CDR3 length is 13 residues. CDR3 loop: CASSMAQGNGQFF. DNA for the CDR3: TGTGCCAGTAGTATGGCCCAGGGGAATGGGCAGTTCTTC.

This chain uses TRBV27 with TRBJ1-4, with D perhaps matching TRBD1 (6 bases). This CDR3 comprises 14 residues. Germline V gives CDR1 MNHEY, CDR2 SMNVEV (reference sequence). Trimming pared 4 bases from V and 0 bases from J, leaving 6 bases between. The CDR3 loop is CASSWTATNEKLFF. The DNA for the CDR3 is TGTGCCAGCAGTTGGACAGCAACTAATGAAAAACTGTTTTTT.

The gene calls are TRBV9 and TRBJ1-3; D unclear. CDR1 and CDR2 (germline): SGDLS, YYNGEE. The CDR3 spans 13 residues. V was trimmed by 4 bases and J by 0 bases, leaving 5 bases between them. In nucleotides, the CDR3 is TGTGCCAGCAGCCCGAGCTCTGGAAACACCATATATTTT. Amino acid sequence: CASSPSSGNTIYF.

This chain uses TRBV29-1 with TRBJ1-1; tentatively, D is TRBD1 (5 bases). The CDR3 sequence is 15 residues long. The V gene's germline CDR1 is SQVTM and CDR2 ANQGSEA. The germline V and J ends were trimmed by 7 bases and 0 bases, with 18 bases remaining between them. CDR3 nucleotides: TGCAGCGCTGGGGCAGGGTGGGGTATGAACACTGAAGCTTTCTTT. Translating gives CSAGAGWGMNTEAFF. Variable domain in full (rest from reference TRBV29-1 and TRBJ1-1): SAVISQKPSRDICQRGTSLTIQCQVDSQVTMMFWYRQQPGQSLTLIATANQGSEATYESGFVIDKFPISRPNLTFSTLTVSNMSPEDSSIYLCSAGAGWGMNTEAFFGQGTRLTVV.

The J gene is TRBJ1-5, the V gene TRBV28; possibly TRBD1 for D (6 bases). Germline loops: CDR1 MDHEN, CDR2 SYDVKM. There are 15 residues in the CDR3. The V gene lost 4 bases and the J gene lost 4 bases, with 14 bases spanning the gap. The CDR3 nucleotides read TGTGCCAGCAGTTCCCCGACAGGACCTAATCAGCCCCAGCATTTT. Protein: CASSSPTGPNQPQHF.

The CDR3 reads CASSSREVGNYGYTF. As DNA, the CDR3 is TGCGCCAGCAGCTCCCGGGAAGTTGGGAACTATGGCTACACCTTC. The chain has TRBV5-1 and TRBJ1-2; D is uncertain. CDR1 is SGHRS, CDR2 YFSETQ, per germline. The germline V and J ends were trimmed by 3 bases and 2 bases, with 14 bases remaining between them. The CDR3 has 15 amino acids.

The chain is built from TRBV10-2 and TRBJ1-2; 8 bases fit TRBD1. This CDR3 is built from 13 residues. Germline assignment: CDR1 WSHSY and CDR2 SAAADI. V trimming: 7 bases; J trimming: 4 bases; junction bases outside the gene matches: 5. The CDR3 sequence: CASTPGTGYGYTF. In DNA, the CDR3 is TGCGCCAGCACCCCAGGGACAGGCTATGGCTACACCTTC.

This chain joins TRBV28 and TRBJ1-2; 11 bases are shared with TRBD1. With V trimmed by 2 bases and J by 10 bases, 15 bases remained unmatched. The length of the CDR3 is 17 residues. Germline V gene sequence: CDR1 MDHEN, CDR2 SYDVKM. CDR3 protein: CASSLPGQGASGYSYTF. The CDR3 coding sequence is TGTGCCAGCAGTTTACCCGGACAGGGGGCTTCGGGATATTCCTACACCTTC.

The chain combines TRBV4-1 with TRBJ1-4, with D perhaps TRBD1 (5 bases). The CDR3 totals 15 residues. Trimming shortened V by 2 bases and J by 4 bases, and 11 bases separated the two germline ends. Germline V gene data show CDR1 as MGHRA and CDR2 as YSYEKL. CDR3 DNA sequence: TGCGCCAGCAGCCAAATACGGGGGATTAATGAAAAACTGTTTTTT. It encodes CASSQIRGINEKLFF.

This chain links TRBV20-1 with TRBJ2-7, with 9 bases identical to TRBD1. Losses at the gene ends were 3 bases for V and 5 bases for J; bases not matched to a gene: 11. CDR3 size: 15 residues. Germline loops: CDR1 DFQATT, CDR2 SNEGSKA (reference sequence). CDR3 loop: CSASDRDREWNEQYF. CDR3 coding DNA: TGCAGTGCTAGTGACCGGGACAGGGAATGGAACGAGCAGTACTTC.

This chain joins TRBV4-1 and TRBJ2-1, with TRBD1 matching 7 bases. The V and J ends lost 0 bases and 9 bases, in that order; junction bases with no gene match: 14. Germline V gene data show CDR1 as MGHRA and CDR2 as YSYEKL. The CDR3 spans 17 residues. In nucleotides, the CDR3 is TGCGCCAGCAGCCAAGATAGGCAGCGAAACAGGGGAACTGAGCAGTTCTTC. Protein: CASSQDRQRNRGTEQFF.

J is TRBJ1-5 and V is TRBV12-5; 7 nucleotides align to TRBD1. The junction had 9 bases not matched to a gene; V was cut back by 6 bases and J by 4 bases. In germline, CDR1 is LGHNT, CDR2 FRNRAP. The CDR3 spans 15 residues. The CDR3 DNA reads as TGTGCTAGTGGCCCGGGGGACAGCCCAAATCAGCCCCAGCATTTT. Protein product: CASGPGDSPNQPQHF.

The gene calls are TRBV6-6 and TRBJ1-2, with a weak D call TRBD1 (5 bases). V dropped 2 bases and J dropped 8 bases, with 18 bases sitting between them. Germline loops: CDR1 MNHNY, CDR2 SVGAGI (reference sequence). The CDR3 has 15 residues. The CDR3 region has the DNA TGTGCCAGCAGTTACGGGCAGGGAAGGGGTTACGGCTACACCTTC. This codes for CASSYGQGRGYGYTF.

The chain joins TRBV18 to TRBJ1-1; tentative D call: TRBD1 (5 bases). The CDR3 consists of 14 residues. V lost 1 base to trimming and J lost 7 bases, with 13 bases between them. Germline-derived CDR1 and CDR2 are KGHSH and LQKENI. The CDR3 region is CASSPQGGEVEAFF. For the CDR3, the DNA is TGTGCCAGCTCACCACAAGGAGGGGAGGTTGAAGCTTTCTTT.

The V and J genes are TRBV30 and TRBJ1-1; TRBD1 is a possible D gene (6 bases). V lost 0 bases, J lost 1 base, and 12 bases lay in between. The CDR3 is 15 amino acids. The V gene's germline CDR1 is GTSNPN and CDR2 SVGIG (reference sequence). The CDR3: CAWSVPDRSNTEAFF. The DNA for the CDR3 is TGTGCCTGGAGTGTACCGGACAGATCGAACACTGAAGCTTTCTTT.

This rearrangement joins TRBV28 to TRBJ2-7, with TRBD1 as a possible D gene (5 bases). CDR3 length: 17 residues. In germline, CDR1 is MDHEN, CDR2 SYDVKM. V dropped 2 bases and J dropped 4 bases, with 21 bases sitting between them. In DNA, the CDR3 is TGTGCCAGCAGTTTAAACCAGGGAACCTTCCCTCCTTACGAGCAGTACTTC. Its protein product is CASSLNQGTFPPYEQYF.

The chain couples TRBV2 to TRBJ2-1; TRBD2 aligns across 8 bases. In germline, CDR1 is SNHLY, CDR2 FYNNEI. V shed 2 bases, J shed 5 bases, and the junction held 8 bases outside the gene matches. This CDR3 is built from 16 residues. CDR3 sequence reads: CASSETPGLGDNEQFF. CDR3 coding DNA: TGTGCCAGCAGTGAAACCCCGGGACTAGGAGACAATGAGCAGTTCTTC.

The chain couples TRBV29-1 to TRBJ2-1; D unclear. This CDR3 comprises 12 residues. Germline loops: CDR1 SQVTM, CDR2 ANQGSEA. The V end was cut by 3 bases, the J end by 4 bases, with 7 bases between. The CDR3 DNA follows: TGCAGCGTTGATGAGGTTTACAATGAGCAGTTCTTC. Translation gives CSVDEVYNEQFF.

The chain recombines TRBV2 with TRBJ1-5; D is unresolved. V was pared by 4 bases and J by 4 bases, with 8 bases between. The CDR3 is made up of 13 amino acids. Germline CDR1 is SNHLY and CDR2 is FYNNEI. CDR3 in amino acids: CASSAYGNQPQHF. DNA for the CDR3: TGTGCCAGCAGTGCCTACGGTAATCAGCCCCAGCATTTT.

The chain uses TRBV18 and TRBJ1-1, with a possible D match to TRBD1 (6 bases). Germline loops: CDR1 KGHSH, CDR2 LQKENI. This CDR3 spans 14 amino acids. V shed 6 bases and J shed 5 bases, with 16 bases lying between them. CDR3 coding DNA: TGTGCCAGCTCCCAGAATTTACAGGGAACTGAAGCTTTCTTT. Its protein product is CASSQNLQGTEAFF.

This clone has only a few counts. V and J are TRBV5-1 and TRBJ2-1; 11 bases fit TRBD2. CDR1 and CDR2 (germline): SGHRS, YFSETQ. The ends lost 4 bases at V and 5 bases at J; junction bases unmatched: 5. The CDR3 runs to 15 residues. In DNA form, the CDR3 reads TGCGCCAGCAGCGACCTAGCGGGGGGAGACAATGAGCAGTTCTTC. The encoded protein is CASSDLAGGDNEQFF. Drawing the rest from reference TRBV5-1 and TRBJ2-1, the complete variable domain is KAGVTQTPRYLIKTRGQQVTLSCSPISGHRSVSWYQQTPGQGLQFLFEYFSETQRNKGNFPGRFSGRQFSNSRSEMNVSTLELGDSALYLCASSDLAGGDNEQFFGPGTRLTVL.

V and J are TRBV5-4 and TRBJ2-2, with a possible D match to TRBD1 (6 bases). V was cut by 3 bases and J by 3 bases, with 12 bases left in between. In germline, CDR1 is SGHNT, CDR2 YYREEE (reference sequence). The length of the CDR3 is 15 residues. The CDR3 reads CASSYRVGDTGELFF. Here the CDR3 DNA reads TGTGCCAGCAGCTACAGGGTAGGGGACACCGGGGAGCTGTTTTTT.